Below are 29 T cell receptor beta chains sequenced from a single sample in a study of T cells in Graves' hyperthyroidism and ophthalmopathy. Researchers took RNA transcripts and amplified the TCR beta CDR3 regions from them. First-round RT-PCR targeting the TCR CDR3 was performed with the HTBI primer set. TCRdb reprocessed the multiplex PCR reads via MiXCR and lists one record per CDR3 protein. In the table there are 400,000 to 500,000 distinct CDR3 sequences, under 15% of which are singletons. Sample: blood. These receptor sequences come from a man between 18 and 29 years old with Graves' ophthalmopathy.

This clonotype was detected only a few times. The V call is TRBV19, the J call TRBJ2-7, with a tentative D call TRBD2 (6 bases). There are 13 residues in the CDR3. The germline V gene has CDR1 LNHDA and CDR2 SQIVND (reference sequence). The germline V and J ends were trimmed by 4 bases and 9 bases, with 16 bases remaining between them. CDR3 loop: CASSTPAGHGQYF. CDR3 sequence (DNA): TGTGCCAGTAGTACCCCAGCGGGCCACGGGCAGTACTTC.

The chain is built from TRBV4-1 and TRBJ2-5; TRBD1 agrees at 12 bases. CDR1 is MGHRA, CDR2 YSYEKL, per germline. After removal of 2 bases from V and 10 bases from J, the junction contained 20 bases not matched to a gene. The CDR3 runs 19 residues. CDR3 coding DNA: TGCGCCAGCAGCCAACCCGGGACAGGGGGCATAGGGGTACTGGGTGTCCAGTACTTC. This gives the protein CASSQPGTGGIGVLGVQYF.

This clonotype was counted many times. J is TRBJ1-5 and V is TRBV28; D might be TRBD1 (5 bases). With 8 bases removed from V and 2 bases from J, the gap between germline ends came to 16 bases. CDR3 length: 15 residues. The germline CDR1 and CDR2 sequences are MDHEN and SYDVKM. Here the CDR3 DNA reads TGTGCCAGCTCTGACAGAATAAACCGCAATCAGCCCCAGCATTTT. Its protein product is CASSDRINRNQPQHF.

The sample holds a few counts of this clonotype. This chain uses TRBV25-1 with TRBJ2-7; the match to TRBD2 covers 9 bases. This CDR3 has 13 amino acids. CDR1 MGHDK and CDR2 SYGVNS come from the germline V gene. V was pared by 5 bases and J by 7 bases, with 6 bases of the junction left unmatched. The CDR3 nucleotides read TGTGCCAGCAGTCAGCGGGGGGACGGAGAGCAGTACTTC. Protein product: CASSQRGDGEQYF.

This clonotype has ten or more counts. The V gene is TRBV30, the J gene TRBJ2-7; maybe TRBD2 (6 bases). The germline CDR1 and CDR2 sequences are GTSNPN and SVGIG (reference sequence). Trimming removed 0 bases from V and 3 bases from J, with 12 bases in between. This CDR3 region has 14 residues. The CDR3 sequence is CAWSVQVSGYEQYF. CDR3 in DNA: TGTGCCTGGAGTGTCCAGGTTAGCGGCTACGAGCAGTACTTC.

Ten or more counts support this clonotype. V is TRBV5-1 and J is TRBJ2-7; 9 nucleotides match TRBD1. The ends lost 5 bases at V and 6 bases at J; junction bases unmatched: 3. The CDR3 runs to 12 residues. Germline V gene data show CDR1 as SGHRS and CDR2 as YFSETQ. The CDR3 bases are TGCGCCAGCAGGGGACAGGGCAGCGAGCAGTACTTC. Amino acid sequence: CASRGQGSEQYF.

This clonotype has a count of ten or more. The chain has TRBV24-1 and TRBJ1-2, with D perhaps TRBD1 (6 bases). There are 15 residues in the CDR3. Per the germline V gene, CDR1 is KGHDR and CDR2 is SFDVKD. V was cut by 4 bases and J by 0 bases, with 11 bases left in between. The CDR3, as DNA: TGTGCCACCAGTGACCCAGGGGACCCTAACTATGGCTACACCTTC. Translation gives CATSDPGDPNYGYTF.

The chain joins TRBV9 to TRBJ1-1, with a possible D match to TRBD1 (5 bases). There are 12 residues in the CDR3. Trimming removed 3 bases from V and 7 bases from J, with 10 bases in between. Germline V CDR1 and CDR2: SGDLS, YYNGEE. CDR3: CASSEGLGEAFF. CDR3 bases: TGTGCCAGCAGCGAGGGGTTGGGTGAAGCTTTCTTT. The complete variable domain, with remaining parts taken from reference TRBV9 and TRBJ1-1, reads DSGVTQTPKHLITATGQRVTLRCSPRSGDLSVYWYQQSLDQGLQFLIQYYNGEERAKGNILERFSAQQFPDLHSELNLSSLELGDSALYFCASSEGLGEAFFGQGTRLTVV.

This clonotype was seen repeatedly, ten times or more. This chain joins TRBV2 and TRBJ1-2, with unresolved D. CDR1 is SNHLY and CDR2 is FYNNEI in the germline V gene. V was cut by 5 bases and J by 1 base, with 8 bases left in between. CDR3 length equals 13 residues. This CDR3 reads CASSPQINYGYTF. CDR3 nucleotide sequence: TGTGCCAGCAGTCCTCAGATTAACTATGGCTACACCTTC.

The sample holds many counts of this clonotype. The chain links TRBV24-1 to TRBJ2-3; 10 bases are a match to TRBD2. Germline assignment: CDR1 KGHDR and CDR2 SFDVKD. This CDR3 is 18 amino acids long. After removal of 4 bases from V and 0 bases from J, the junction contained 9 bases not matched to a gene. The CDR3 here is CATSDSPSGGASTDTQYF. The DNA for the CDR3 is TGTGCCACCAGTGACAGCCCTAGCGGGGGAGCTAGCACAGATACGCAGTATTTT.

This clonotype was detected many times. This rearrangement joins TRBV9 to TRBJ2-7; D may be TRBD1 or TRBD2 (5 bases each). Trimming removed 1 base from V and 7 bases from J, with 15 bases in between. The CDR3 spans 14 residues. Per germline, CDR1 SGDLS and CDR2 YYNGEE. The CDR3 loop reads CASSVSSVEGEQYF. Written as DNA, the CDR3 is TGTGCCAGCAGCGTAAGTAGCGTCGAGGGGGAGCAGTACTTC.

The table lists this clonotype with many counts. V usage is TRBV7-9 and J usage is TRBJ2-1; 14 bases fit TRBD2. CDR3 length: 15 amino acids. The J segment lost 8 bases and the V segment lost 7 bases, leaving 7 bases of the junction unmatched. CDR1 is SEHNR and CDR2 is FQNEAQ in the germline V gene (reference sequence). In DNA, the CDR3 is TGTGCCAGCACCTCCGGGACTAGCGGGAGAGATGAGCAGTTCTTC. It is translated as CASTSGTSGRDEQFF.

This clonotype was recorded at least ten times. The genes are TRBV11-2 and TRBJ2-2; D is possibly TRBD1 or TRBD2 (6 bases each). The CDR3 runs 15 residues. The V end lost 4 bases, the J end lost 3 bases, and 12 bases lay between the germline ends. The germline CDR1 and CDR2 sequences are SGHAT and FQNNGV. CDR3 protein: CASSSRGPYTGELFF. CDR3 bases: TGTGCCAGCAGCTCCCGGGGGCCTTACACCGGGGAGCTGTTTTTT.

The genes are TRBV13 and TRBJ2-3, with D perhaps TRBD2 (6 bases). This CDR3 is built from 16 residues. Trimming cost V 1 base and J 1 base, with 12 bases left between them. Germline CDR1 and CDR2: PRHDT and FYEKMQ (reference sequence). The CDR3 is CASSLEFSGGTDTQYF. DNA for the CDR3: TGTGCCAGCAGCTTAGAGTTTAGCGGTGGCACAGATACGCAGTATTTT. The whole variable domain, filled in from reference TRBV13 and TRBJ2-3, reads AAGVIQSPRHLIKEKRETATLKCYPIPRHDTVYWYQQGPGQDPQFLISFYEKMQSDKGSIPDRFSAQQFSDYHSELNMSSLELGDSALYFCASSLEFSGGTDTQYFGPGTRLTVL.

The chain carries TRBV30 and TRBJ2-7; D uncertain. Germline V gene lookup returns CDR1 GTSNPN and CDR2 SVGIG (reference sequence). V was pared by 0 bases and J by 1 base, with 4 bases between. CDR3 length: 12 residues. CDR3 nucleotides: TGTGCCTGGAGTGTAACGTCCTACGAGCAGTACTTC. Its protein product is CAWSVTSYEQYF.

This clonotype has only one observation. This chain joins TRBV7-9 and TRBJ1-2, with 7 bases identical to TRBD1. V lost 8 bases to trimming and J lost 10 bases; unmatched junction nucleotides: 16. CDR3 length: 14 residues. Germline assignment: CDR1 SEHNR and CDR2 FQNEAQ (reference sequence). The CDR3 coding sequence is TGTGCCAGCGGCCCCCTCGGACAGGAGATACTCTACACCTTC. Encoded protein: CASGPLGQEILYTF.

This clonotype was observed at least ten times. The chain couples TRBV20-1 to TRBJ1-2; TRBD1 matches 7 bases. Looked up from germline, CDR1 is DFQATT and CDR2 is SNEGSKA (reference sequence). The CDR3 consists of 12 residues. V gave up 5 bases and J gave up 7 bases; unmatched junction bases: 7. The CDR3 nucleotides are TGCAGTGCTCCCCAGGGGGATTTTGGCTACACCTTC. Translation gives CSAPQGDFGYTF.

J is TRBJ1-6 and V is TRBV5-1, with D unclear. The V and J ends lost 0 bases and 5 bases respectively, with 6 bases between them. CDR3 length equals 14 residues. Germline V gene data show CDR1 as SGHRS and CDR2 as YFSETQ. The CDR3 sequence: CASSLGENNSPLHF. The DNA of the CDR3 is TGCGCCAGCAGCTTGGGTGAGAATAATTCACCCCTCCACTTT.

This clonotype was picked up many times. This may stem from a read error, because a much larger clone lies one nucleotide away. This chain links TRBV6-1 with TRBJ2-3; the D is unclear. Germline lookup yields CDR1 MNHNS and CDR2 SASEGT. The CDR3 sequence is 11 residues long. The V end lost 6 bases, the J end lost 4 bases, and 5 bases lay between the germline ends. In DNA, the CDR3 is TGTGCCAGCAGCAAAGCAGATACGCAGTATTTT. This encodes CASSKADTQYF.

This clonotype was counted at least ten times. This sequence joins TRBV7-2 and TRBJ2-1, with 8 bases lining up with TRBD1. CDR1 SGHTA and CDR2 FQGNSA come from the germline V gene. The CDR3 is 17 residues long. V was pared by 5 bases and J by 6 bases, with 15 bases of the junction left unmatched. CDR3 DNA sequence: TGTGCCAGCAGCCTAGTCTGGACAGGGTCGTACACCAATGAGCAGTTCTTC. Its protein product is CASSLVWTGSYTNEQFF.

Of note for this clonotype: Just one base apart from a much larger clone, this may be a read error. The V and J genes are TRBV7-2 and TRBJ2-2; TRBD2 aligns across 10 bases. There are 15 residues in the CDR3. Germline V gene lookup returns CDR1 SGHTA and CDR2 FQGNSA. The CDR3 is CASSLPAGGPGELSF. The CDR3 bases are TGTGCCAGCAGCTTGCCAGCGGGGGGGCCCGGGGAGCTGTCTTTT.

There are a few counts of this clonotype. The J gene is TRBJ2-7, the V gene TRBV14; 7 bases match TRBD2. The junction had 17 bases not matched to a gene; V was cut back by 7 bases and J by 2 bases. Germline CDR1 SGHDN, CDR2 FVKESK. The CDR3 length is 17 residues. The CDR3 protein is CASTPGASGNLPYEQYF. DNA of the CDR3: TGTGCCAGCACCCCCGGGGCTAGCGGTAACCTACCCTACGAGCAGTACTTC.

This clonotype was recorded at least ten times. One junction end does not reproduce the germline sequence, and a read error may be involved. J is TRBJ2-3 and V is TRBV7-7, with D perhaps matching TRBD1 (6 bases). Germline CDR1 SSHAT, CDR2 FNYEAQ (reference sequence). This CDR3 comprises 14 residues. The DNA of the CDR3 is TGTGCTAGCAGCCAAATGACAGGCGGAGATACGCAGTATTTT. As protein: CASSQMTGGDTQYF.

This clonotype came up many times. The CDR3 DNA reads TGTGCCAGCAGTACTGGACAGCCCTGGGGGGCTTTCTTT. Residues: CASSTGQPWGAFF. The rearrangement links TRBV27 to TRBJ1-1; D perhaps matches TRBD1 (6 bases). CDR1 is MNHEY, CDR2 SMNVEV, per germline (reference sequence). V was trimmed by 5 bases and J by 11 bases, leaving 18 bases between them. The CDR3 runs to 13 residues.

There are many counts of this clonotype. The CDR3 reads CAWSVRPGFEQFF. CDR3 coding DNA: TGTGCCTGGAGTGTACGTCCGGGCTTTGAGCAGTTCTTC. The chain employs TRBV30 and TRBJ2-1; D is undetermined. Trimming left V 0 bases short and J 9 bases short, with 12 bases between. Germline lookup yields CDR1 GTSNPN and CDR2 SVGIG (reference sequence). The length of the CDR3 is 13 residues.

This clonotype came up a few times. This sequence joins TRBV11-2 and TRBJ2-5; D unresolved. This CDR3 comprises 18 residues. CDR1 and CDR2 (germline): SGHAT, FQNNGV. V lost 0 bases to trimming and J lost 3 bases, with 20 bases between them. Here the CDR3 reads CASSLDRHGPTLEETQYF. In nucleotides, the CDR3 is TGTGCCAGCAGCTTAGATCGACACGGGCCCACCTTGGAAGAGACCCAGTACTTC.

This clonotype has ten or more counts. The rearrangement uses TRBV5-1 and TRBJ2-1; D gene uncertain. The germline gives CDR1 SGHRS, CDR2 YFSETQ. Between the trimmed V and J ends, which lost 7 bases and 0 bases, there was a span of 8 bases. The CDR3 has 13 residues. The CDR3 protein is CASGWISYNEQFF. The CDR3 DNA reads TGCGCCAGCGGGTGGATCTCCTACAATGAGCAGTTCTTC.

There are a few counts of this clonotype. The rearrangement links TRBV20-1 to TRBJ2-7; possible D gene TRBD2, 5 bases. CDR3 length: 13 amino acids. V dropped 0 bases and J dropped 7 bases, with 13 bases sitting between them. Germline V gene lookup returns CDR1 DFQATT and CDR2 SNEGSKA (reference sequence). The CDR3 DNA reads as TGCAGTGCTAGAGATGTCTGGGGAGAGGAGCAGTACTTC. This encodes CSARDVWGEEQYF.

The sample holds many counts of this clonotype. This chain connects TRBV11-3 to TRBJ2-7, with TRBD1 as a possible D gene (5 bases). The CDR3 length is 15 residues. Germline V CDR1 and CDR2: SGHNT, YENEEA. V was trimmed by 0 bases and J by 6 bases, leaving 15 bases between them. CDR3: CASSLDPAGQGEQYF. CDR3 nucleotides: TGTGCCAGCAGCTTAGATCCTGCAGGGCAGGGCGAGCAGTACTTC. The full variable domain, in which reference TRBV11-3 and TRBJ2-7 provide the parts outside the CDR3, is EAGVVQSPRYKIIEKKQPVAFWCNPISGHNTLYWYLQNLGQGPELLIRYENEEAVDDSQLPKDRFSAERLKGVDSTLKIQPAELGDSAVYLCASSLDPAGQGEQYFGPGTRLTVT.